The 16 T cell receptor beta chains presented below share a single source sample, sequenced in a study of blood T cell repertoires in COVID-19. Sequencing was performed with immunoSEQ multiplex PCR; in TCRdb, only in-frame clones are kept and a portion is missing. The sample lists about 140,000 clones; about 80% were seen once. Sequenced input: peripheral blood. The source is a woman between 55 and 75 years old with acute or convalescent COVID-19.

This clone turned up a few times. This sequence joins TRBV19 and TRBJ2-1, with 9 bases lining up with TRBD1. The CDR3 runs 16 residues. CDR1 LNHDA and CDR2 SQIVND come from the germline V gene (reference sequence). The ends lost 6 bases at V and 9 bases at J; junction bases unmatched: 15. The CDR3 protein is CASRLNLDRGGGEQFF. The CDR3 coding sequence is TGTGCCAGTAGGTTGAATCTGGACAGGGGAGGAGGTGAGCAGTTCTTC.

The chain has TRBV29-1 and TRBJ2-3; D is possibly TRBD2 (5 bases). V shed 2 bases and J shed 2 bases, with 14 bases lying between them. The germline V gene encodes CDR1 SQVTM and CDR2 ANQGSEA. The CDR3 is 15 residues long. The CDR3 protein is CSVERGMRVTDTQYF. The CDR3 coding sequence is TGCAGCGTTGAACGGGGAATGAGGGTCACAGATACGCAGTATTTT.

The chain recombines TRBV6-4 with TRBJ2-1, with 11 bases that match TRBD2. The ends lost 6 bases at V and 0 bases at J; junction bases unmatched: 13. The CDR3 has 19 amino acids. CDR1 MRHNA and CDR2 SNTAGT come from the germline V gene. The CDR3 here is CASRPSGLAELSSYNEQFF. The CDR3 region has the DNA TGTGCCAGCAGACCATCGGGACTAGCGGAGCTTAGCTCCTACAATGAGCAGTTCTTC.

This chain connects TRBV29-1 to TRBJ2-7; 7 nucleotides match TRBD1. The CDR3 loop spans 12 amino acids. V was pared by 7 bases and J by 2 bases, with 5 bases of the junction left unmatched. Germline V gives CDR1 SQVTM, CDR2 ANQGSEA. CDR3 region: CSGRDSPYEQYF. CDR3 DNA: TGCAGCGGACGGGACAGCCCCTACGAGCAGTACTTC.

The V gene is TRBV6-6, the J gene TRBJ1-2; 7 bases align to TRBD1. V lost 6 bases and J lost 4; bases outside the gene matches: 8. Looked up from germline, CDR1 is MNHNY and CDR2 is SVGAGI (reference sequence). The CDR3 is made up of 14 amino acids. The CDR3 sequence is CASREQGNFYGYTF. DNA for the CDR3: TGTGCCAGCAGAGAACAGGGGAACTTCTATGGCTACACCTTC.

A few counts support this clone. This chain joins TRBV27 and TRBJ2-1; 14 bases are a match to TRBD2. This CDR3 comprises 19 residues. CDR1 is MNHEY and CDR2 is SMNVEV in the germline V gene (reference sequence). V shed 1 base, J shed 2 bases, and the junction held 7 bases outside the gene matches. CDR3 DNA: TGTGCCAGCAGTTTATGGGGGACTAGCGGGAGTGAGACCTACAATGAGCAGTTCTTC. It yields the protein CASSLWGTSGSETYNEQFF.

The table lists this clone with a few counts. This rearrangement joins TRBV27 to TRBJ1-3; 8 bases map to TRBD1. V trimming: 3 bases; J trimming: 4 bases; junction bases outside the gene matches: 2. The CDR3 covers 14 residues. Germline V gives CDR1 MNHEY, CDR2 SMNVEV (reference sequence). The CDR3 protein is CASSFQGAGNTIYF. The CDR3 region has the DNA TGTGCCAGCAGTTTTCAGGGGGCGGGAAACACCATATATTTT.

The CDR3 DNA reads TGCGCCAGCAGCCAAGATGAGTTCGGGGACTGGGAGCAGTTCTTC. Translation: CASSQDEFGDWEQFF. The chain uses TRBV4-3 and TRBJ2-1; a possible D gene is TRBD2 (6 bases). Trimming cost V 0 bases and J 10 bases, with 16 bases left between them. Germline V CDR1 and CDR2: LGHNA, YSLEER. The CDR3 is 15 residues long.

V gene TRBV21-1 combines with J gene TRBJ2-7; the table's D call, TRBD2, was not checked against the DNA. TRBV21-1 is termed a pseudogene. There are 14 residues in the CDR3. The CDR3 DNA reads TGTGCCAGCAGCATCGCGGGAGGGGCCTACGAGCAGTACTTC. Amino acids: CASSIAGGAYEQYF.

V gene TRBV2 combines with J gene TRBJ2-1; D gene uncertain. The CDR3 has 11 amino acids. V lost 6 bases, J lost 4 bases, and 4 bases lay in between. Germline lookup yields CDR1 SNHLY and CDR2 FYNNEI. CDR3 protein: CASSLYNEQFF. CDR3 nucleotide sequence: TGTGCCAGCAGCCTATACAATGAGCAGTTCTTC.

The V call is TRBV27, the J call TRBJ1-2, with 7 bases fitting TRBD1. From germline, CDR1 is MNHEY and CDR2 SMNVEV (reference sequence). This CDR3 has 13 amino acids. With 10 bases clipped from V and 6 bases from J, the junction kept 11 bases outside the gene matches. For the CDR3, the DNA is TGTGCCACAGGGGGGTGGGGTTTGCATGGCTACACCTTC. Residues: CATGGWGLHGYTF.

Only one count was recorded for this clone. The chain has TRBV7-8 and TRBJ1-3; TRBD1 matches 9 bases. V shed 10 bases, J shed 0 bases, and the junction held 4 bases outside the gene matches. CDR1 and CDR2 from the germline V gene are SGHVS and FQNEAQ. The CDR3 loop spans 14 amino acids. In nucleotides, the CDR3 is TGTGCCACCGGACAGGGGTTCTCTGGAAACACCATATATTTT. Translating it yields CATGQGFSGNTIYF.

This chain joins TRBV28 and TRBJ2-6, with 8 bases matching TRBD1. The CDR3 covers 20 residues. V was pared by 4 bases and J by 0 bases, with 14 bases of the junction left unmatched. Germline-derived CDR1 and CDR2 are MDHEN and SYDVKM. CDR3 residues: CASSSFFKDRVSSGANVLTF. The CDR3, as DNA: TGTGCCAGCAGTTCCTTCTTCAAGGACAGGGTGTCCTCTGGGGCCAACGTCCTGACTTTC.

V usage is TRBV9 and J usage is TRBJ1-2, with unresolved D. The CDR3 covers 15 residues. Germline V lookup: CDR1 SGDLS, CDR2 YYNGEE. V lost 0 bases and J lost 4, with 13 bases in between. The CDR3 sequence: CASSVDPAGIYGYTF. Written as DNA, the CDR3 is TGTGCCAGCAGCGTAGACCCAGCCGGGATCTATGGCTACACCTTC.

This CDR3 is CASSLEGGVSAGELFF. CDR3 in DNA: TGTGCCAGCAGTTTAGAAGGAGGAGTTAGTGCCGGGGAGCTGTTTTTT. The gene calls are TRBV27 and TRBJ2-2; weak D call: TRBD2 (5 bases). V lost 2 bases to trimming and J lost 6 bases, with 16 bases between them. This CDR3 comprises 16 residues. Per the germline V gene, CDR1 is MNHEY and CDR2 is SMNVEV (reference sequence).

The chain uses TRBV12-3 or TRBV12-4 and TRBJ1-3; D uncertain. V lost 6 bases, J lost 0 bases, and 6 bases lay in between. The CDR3 totals 13 residues. CDR3 bases: TGTGCCAGCAGATTTTACTCTGGAAACACCATATATTTT. It codes for CASRFYSGNTIYF.